This paragraph covers one T cell receptor beta chain sequence. Antigen specificity is unknown. The data are from a study of blood T cells in healthy people across ages. Study-level results: Researchers said unsorted PBMCs prevented a conclusive naive versus antigen-experienced comparison.

The authors ran a second PCR of about 7 to 11 cycles using a sample-barcoded 5' primer and a J-beta primer mix. The authors tagged each cDNA molecule using a template-switch adaptor with 12 random nucleotides. Each CDR3 protein is one row after TCRdb ran MiXCR on the 5' RACE reads. The table records 1.5 million or so distinct CDR3 sequences, 35% to 45% of them present only once. V lost 8 bases, J lost 4 bases, and 11 bases stayed unmatched. The CDR3 extends over 15 amino acids. Germline CDR1 MNHEY, CDR2 SVGAGI. The sample taken for sequencing was blood. This clonotype originated in a woman between 18 and 29 years old in good health. The rearrangement uses TRBV6-5 and TRBJ2-7, with 10 bases matching TRBD1. The CDR3 loop reads CASGALTGGRYEQYF. In DNA form, the CDR3 reads TGTGCCAGCGGGGCTCTGACAGGGGGCCGGTACGAGCAGTACTTC.